These 8 T cell receptor beta chains came from one sample sequenced in a study of spatial heterogeneity in lung cancer. Time point specified: sample taken at primary tumor resection. In each case, whole RNA from tumor, nontumor lung or frozen PBMC was sequenced unsorted. TCRdb re-analysed the 5' RACE reads in MiXCR, keeping a single row per CDR3 protein. The profile shows roughly 4,800 distinct CDR3 sequences, approximately 20% of them singletons. Sequenced here: normal lung tissue next to the tumor, sampled at surgery. These receptors originate from a male donor with early-stage non-small cell lung cancer.

This clonotype has ten or more counts. The library was prepared for alpha chains; this beta chain is a stray read, so its frequency means little. The chain employs TRBV7-8 and TRBJ2-3; D unclear. The V gene's germline CDR1 is SGHVS and CDR2 FQNEAQ. Trimming pared 3 bases from V and 0 bases from J, leaving 10 bases between. The CDR3 covers 15 residues. The CDR3, as DNA: TGTGCCAGCAGCTTGCTGCGCAAGAGCACAGATACGCAGTATTTT. It translates to CASSLLRKSTDTQYF. The full variable domain, in which reference TRBV7-8 and TRBJ2-3 provide the parts outside the CDR3, is GAGVSQSPRYKVAKRGQDVALRCDPISGHVSLFWYQQALGQGPEFLTYFQNEAQLDKSGLPSDRFFAERPEGSVSTLKIQRTQQEDSAVYLCASSLLRKSTDTQYFGPGTRLTVL.

By sample fraction, this clonotype is medium-sized (0.01 to 0.1%). This beta chain is an unintended read in a library built for alpha chains; its size means little. The chain uses TRBV6-2 or TRBV6-3 and TRBJ2-1, with 12 bases aligning to TRBD2. CDR1 and CDR2 (germline): MNHEY, SVGEGT. The junction had 3 bases not matched to a gene; V was cut back by 9 bases and J by 6 bases. CDR3 length equals 13 residues. The CDR3 reads CASGLAGPNEQFF. In DNA, the CDR3 is TGTGCCAGTGGACTAGCGGGACCCAATGAGCAGTTCTTC.

This clonotype showed up many times. Since the library was made to target alpha chains, this beta chain is a stray read and its abundance is not meaningful. This chain links TRBV14 with TRBJ2-2; no firm D call. The CDR3 is 13 amino acids. Per the germline V gene, CDR1 is SGHDN and CDR2 is FVKESK. V lost 3 bases to trimming and J lost 6 bases, with 8 bases between them. CDR3: CASSQTRAGELFF. For the CDR3, the DNA is TGTGCCAGCAGCCAGACAAGGGCCGGGGAGCTGTTTTTT.

By share of the sample, this clonotype is medium-sized. The size of this beta chain means little, since it is a stray read in a library made for alpha chains. The chain uses TRBV7-2 and TRBJ1-1, with a possible D match to TRBD1 (5 bases). The germline V gene encodes CDR1 SGHTA and CDR2 FQGNSA. The CDR3 is made up of 15 amino acids. V was cut by 1 base and J by 1 base, with 10 bases left in between. The CDR3 DNA sequence: TGTGCCAGCAGCTTAGGAAGACAGAGGAACACTGAAGCTTTCTTT. It translates to CASSLGRQRNTEAFF.

In its sample, this clonotype was seen a few times. Because this beta chain is a stray read in a library intended to capture alpha chains, its abundance should not be given much weight. The chain has TRBV6-5 and TRBJ2-1; possible D gene TRBD2, 6 bases. The length of the CDR3 is 13 residues. The V end lost 6 bases, the J end lost 6 bases, and 12 bases lay between the germline ends. The V gene's germline CDR1 is MNHEY and CDR2 SVGAGI. The CDR3 DNA reads TGTGCCAGCAGATTACTTAGCGGCAATGAGCAGTTCTTC. Residues: CASRLLSGNEQFF.

The table lists this clonotype with many counts. Being off target in a library aimed at alpha chains, this beta chain has a size of little meaning. This sequence joins TRBV12-3 or TRBV12-4 and TRBJ1-2; 7 positions agree with TRBD1. The CDR3 loop spans 13 amino acids. The V segment lost 7 bases and the J segment 4 bases; nucleotides outside the gene matches: 6. DNA of the CDR3: TGTGCCAGCACCGGGACAGACTTCTATGGCTACACCTTC. Translating it yields CASTGTDFYGYTF.

This clonotype is deemed medium-sized. Found in a library prepared for alpha chains, this beta chain is an off-target read, and its abundance has little meaning. This chain links TRBV3-1 with TRBJ2-4; possibly TRBD1 for D (5 bases). Trimming took 0 bases from V and 6 from J, leaving 15 bases between them. Germline-derived CDR1 and CDR2 are LGHDT and YNNKEL (reference sequence). The CDR3 has 16 residues. Written as DNA, the CDR3 is TGTGCCAGCAGCCAAGATCCAGGGAAGTTGGGAAACATTCAGTACTTC. This sequence encodes CASSQDPGKLGNIQYF.

Judged by abundance, this clonotype is medium-sized (0.01 to 0.1%). This beta chain turned up in a library designed for alpha chains; as an off-target read, its abundance says little. The rearrangement uses TRBV20-1 and TRBJ2-3; 8 nucleotides line up with TRBD2. The CDR3 sequence is 16 residues long. CDR1 is DFQATT, CDR2 SNEGSKA, per germline (reference sequence). With 2 bases clipped from V and 2 bases from J, the junction kept 9 bases outside the gene matches. CDR3 loop: CSARPLEAGVTDTQYF. The CDR3, as DNA: TGCAGTGCTAGACCACTAGAAGCGGGGGTCACAGATACGCAGTATTTT.